This entry concerns a single T cell receptor (beta chain). The antigen is not known. Profiling relied on immunoSEQ multiplex PCR, and the TCRdb table lists in-frame clones only, not all of them. Seen here are 750 to 950 clones, about nine tenths observed once, and the top ten hold about 5.4%. The sample belongs to a study of T cells and Merkel cell carcinoma outcomes. Overall study results and limits: Repertoire plus T-cell density reportedly predicted Merkel cell carcinoma outcomes.

The CDR3 sequence is 16 residues long. V gave up 0 bases and J gave up 5 bases, with 14 bases separating them. Germline V gene lookup returns CDR1 MNHNY and CDR2 SVGAGI (reference sequence). The chain combines TRBV6-6 with TRBJ1-5; D not certain. The specimen was tumor tissue from Merkel cell carcinoma. This receptor was obtained from a human donor with Merkel cell carcinoma. The CDR3 DNA reads TGTGCCAGCAGTTACTCGACTCGGTCCCTTTATCAGCCCCAGCATTTT. It translates to CASSYSTRSLYQPQHF.